Below, 29 T cell receptor beta chains from the same sample are listed, as sequenced in a study of identical twins. TCRdb called the 5' RACE reads again in MiXCR, with one record for every CDR3 protein. The sample lists 400,000 to 600,000 distinct CDR3 sequences; approximately 20% were seen once. The data were also submitted as part of a second study, on yellow fever vaccine responses in identical twins.

The sequencing sample was made of CD4+ T cells sorted from blood. These receptors were taken from a young woman in good health.

The V gene is TRBV11-2, the J gene TRBJ2-3; 13 bases line up with TRBD2. Germline CDR1 and CDR2: SGHAT and FQNNGV. The CDR3 runs 16 residues. The V and J ends lost 2 bases and 4 bases, in that order; junction bases with no gene match: 3. The CDR3 protein is CASSLTSGRGADTQYF. The CDR3 DNA sequence: TGTGCCAGCAGCTTAACTAGCGGGAGGGGGGCAGATACGCAGTATTTT. The full variable domain, rest sourced from reference TRBV11-2 and TRBJ2-3, is EAGVAQSPRYKIIEKRQSVAFWCNPISGHATLYWYQQILGQGPKLLIQFQNNGVVDDSQLPKDRFSAERLKGVDSTLKIQPAKLEDSAVYLCASSLTSGRGADTQYFGPGTRLTVL.

The genes are TRBV20-1 and TRBJ2-1, with TRBD2 as a possible D gene (6 bases). Germline V gives CDR1 DFQATT, CDR2 SNEGSKA (reference sequence). Trimming removed 5 bases at V and 8 bases at J, with 13 bases between. This CDR3 is built from 12 residues. The CDR3 DNA reads as TGCAGTGCTCTCTACCCGGGGGATGAGCAGTTCTTC. Translating gives CSALYPGDEQFF.

This chain connects TRBV20-1 to TRBJ1-4, with D maybe TRBD1 (5 bases). Trimming stripped 6 bases from V and 0 bases from J, with 11 bases between. The germline CDR1 and CDR2 sequences are DFQATT and SNEGSKA (reference sequence). This CDR3 has 14 residues. DNA for the CDR3: TGCAGTGCCCCTGGGGGGGCAACTAATGAAAAACTGTTTTTT. It is translated as CSAPGGATNEKLFF.

Only a few counts were recorded for this clonotype. The V and J genes are TRBV24-1 and TRBJ2-5, with D maybe TRBD1 (5 bases). The V gene's germline CDR1 is KGHDR and CDR2 SFDVKD. The CDR3 is 13 amino acids. V lost 4 bases and J 2 bases, leaving 7 bases between the germline ends. The CDR3 region is CATSDRAQETQYF. In DNA, the CDR3 is TGTGCCACCAGTGACAGGGCGCAAGAGACCCAGTACTTC.

The CDR3 protein is CASSAWDTQYF. The CDR3, as DNA: TGTGCCAGCAGCGCCTGGGATACGCAGTATTTT. This rearrangement joins TRBV9 to TRBJ2-3; D gene uncertain. Germline-derived CDR1 and CDR2 are SGDLS and YYNGEE. V was pared by 3 bases and J by 6 bases, with 5 bases between. This CDR3 contains 11 residues. The full variable domain, completed using reference TRBV9 and TRBJ2-3, is DSGVTQTPKHLITATGQRVTLRCSPRSGDLSVYWYQQSLDQGLQFLIQYYNGEERAKGNILERFSAQQFPDLHSELNLSSLELGDSALYFCASSAWDTQYFGPGTRLTVL.

This clonotype was counted a few times. In nucleotides, the CDR3 is TGTGCCAGCAGCCAAACTGGACTAGGGCCCTACGAGCAGTACTTC. Protein: CASSQTGLGPYEQYF. This sequence joins TRBV16 and TRBJ2-7, with 7 bases identical to TRBD2. The J segment lost 2 bases and the V segment lost 2 bases, leaving 6 bases of the junction unmatched. The germline V gene has CDR1 KGHSY and CDR2 FQNENV. This CDR3 is built from 15 residues.

This chain links TRBV11-3 with TRBJ2-7, with TRBD1 identical over 8 bases. CDR1 is SGHNT, CDR2 YENEEA, per germline. CDR3 length: 14 amino acids. J was trimmed by 3 bases and V by 5 bases; bases with no gene match: 6. The CDR3 region has the DNA TGTGCCAGCAGCCCCCAGGGGGCTGGCTACGAGCAGTACTTC. Its protein product is CASSPQGAGYEQYF.

V and J are TRBV2 and TRBJ2-5, with 10 bases matching TRBD2. Germline CDR1 is SNHLY and CDR2 is FYNNEI. CDR3 length equals 15 residues. Germline trimming cut 6 bases from V and 7 bases from J; bases unmatched to any gene: 11. CDR3 bases: TGTGCCAGCAGGACACATACTAGCGGGACGCCGACCCAGTACTTC. Translating it yields CASRTHTSGTPTQYF.

The V gene is TRBV5-1, the J gene TRBJ2-5; D is unclear. V was clipped by 6 bases and J by 1 base, with 16 bases between them. Germline CDR1 is SGHRS and CDR2 is YFSETQ. The CDR3 runs to 15 residues. The CDR3 loop reads CASKVVSGFQETQYF. DNA for the CDR3: TGCGCCAGCAAGGTGGTCTCGGGCTTCCAAGAGACCCAGTACTTC.

This clonotype showed up just a few times. V usage is TRBV5-6 and J usage is TRBJ2-5; tentatively, D is TRBD1 (7 bases). Germline V lookup: CDR1 SGHDT, CDR2 YYEEEE. The CDR3 covers 16 residues. The ends were cut back, 4 bases at V and 4 bases at J, with 20 bases in the middle. DNA for the CDR3: TGTGCCAGCAGCGAGGGGGCGGGGACAGATCGAGAGACCCAGTACTTC. Encoded protein: CASSEGAGTDRETQYF.

This clonotype was seen a few times. This chain joins TRBV4-1 and TRBJ2-7, with D maybe TRBD1 (6 bases). Looked up from germline, CDR1 is MGHRA and CDR2 is YSYEKL. The CDR3 length is 18 residues. Deletions cut 3 bases from V and 0 bases from J, with 21 bases between. CDR3 in amino acids: CASSQYPPSDRSSYEQYF. DNA of the CDR3: TGCGCCAGCAGCCAGTACCCCCCCTCCGACAGGAGCTCCTACGAGCAGTACTTC.

The chain employs TRBV7-9 and TRBJ2-2; no firm D call. Germline CDR1 SEHNR, CDR2 FQNEAQ (reference sequence). The V gene lost 5 bases and the J gene lost 0 bases, with 13 bases spanning the gap. This CDR3 comprises 16 residues. The CDR3 DNA is TGTGCCAGCAGCCCTTTGGACGGCGCGAACACCGGGGAGCTGTTTTTT. As protein: CASSPLDGANTGELFF.

This clonotype was seen a few times. The CDR3 DNA reads as TGTGCCAGCAGTTACTCTCTGGGGGCAGAAGAGACCCAGTACTTC. Translating it yields CASSYSLGAEETQYF. This rearrangement joins TRBV6-5 to TRBJ2-5; D may be TRBD1 (6 bases). V lost 0 bases and J lost 3, with 11 bases in between. Germline V gives CDR1 MNHEY, CDR2 SVGAGI. This CDR3 has 15 amino acids.

The chain has TRBV4-1 and TRBJ2-6, with D perhaps TRBD1 (5 bases). The germline V and J ends were trimmed by 1 base and 0 bases, with 7 bases remaining between them. This CDR3 contains 16 residues. Germline V gene lookup returns CDR1 MGHRA and CDR2 YSYEKL. The CDR3 is CASSQGQFSGANVLTF. CDR3 DNA: TGCGCCAGCAGCCAAGGACAGTTCTCTGGGGCCAACGTCCTGACTTTC.

In this sample, this clonotype turned up a few times. The chain combines TRBV29-1 with TRBJ2-7; TRBD1 is a possible D gene (5 bases). V was pared by 5 bases and J by 5 bases, with 10 bases between. Per the germline V gene, CDR1 is SQVTM and CDR2 is ANQGSEA. This CDR3 spans 11 amino acids. CDR3 bases: TGCAGCGTTCTCCAGGGTGACGAGCAGTACGTC. It translates to CSVLQGDEQYV.

The rearrangement uses TRBV20-1 and TRBJ1-6; maybe TRBD1 (5 bases). CDR3 length: 21 residues. Looked up from germline, CDR1 is DFQATT and CDR2 is SNEGSKA (reference sequence). V lost 6 bases, J lost 0 bases, and 30 bases lay in between. CDR3 nucleotides: TGCAGTGCAAAGGCGACCGGGCCTACCAGGCCAGGGAGCTCCTATAATTCACCCCTCCACTTT. Translated: CSAKATGPTRPGSSYNSPLHF.

CDR3 in amino acids: CASSLRVSRGAYEQYF. CDR3 in DNA: TGTGCCAGCAGTCTGCGGGTTAGCCGTGGGGCCTACGAGCAGTACTTC. The V gene is TRBV12-3 or TRBV12-4, the J gene TRBJ2-7; D may be TRBD2 (5 bases). V shed 5 bases and J shed 2 bases, with 19 bases lying between them. This CDR3 is 16 amino acids long.

In its sample, this clonotype was seen a few times. J is TRBJ1-2 and V is TRBV5-1, with unresolved D. CDR1 is SGHRS and CDR2 is YFSETQ in the germline V gene. V lost 1 base and J 4 bases, leaving 8 bases between the germline ends. This CDR3 spans 13 amino acids. The CDR3 region is CASSLTNTYGYTF. CDR3 in DNA: TGCGCCAGCAGCTTGACAAATACCTATGGCTACACCTTC.

This chain joins TRBV6-2 or TRBV6-3 and TRBJ2-3; TRBD2 matches at 10 bases. J lost 2 bases, V lost 6 bases, and 23 bases had no gene match. In germline, CDR1 is MNHEY, CDR2 SVGEGT. The CDR3 covers 21 residues. For the CDR3, the DNA is TGTGCCAGCAGAAATAAACGCAGGGGGCTTCGGAGCGGGAGGGACACAGATACGCAGTATTTT. Its translation: CASRNKRRGLRSGRDTDTQYF.

This clonotype showed up just a few times. V gene TRBV27 combines with J gene TRBJ2-5, with a possible D match to TRBD1 (8 bases). CDR1 MNHEY and CDR2 SMNVEV come from the germline V gene (reference sequence). V lost 4 bases and J 8 bases, leaving 17 bases between the germline ends. There are 14 residues in the CDR3. Written as DNA, the CDR3 is TGTGCCAGCAGTTACGGGACAGGCGGGGGAACCCAGTACTTC. Residues: CASSYGTGGGTQYF.

The sample holds a few counts of this clonotype. CDR3 sequence: CASSLGTELSYEQYF. The CDR3 DNA follows: TGTGCCAGCAGCTTAGGGACAGAGCTCTCCTACGAGCAGTACTTC. V usage is TRBV7-8 and J usage is TRBJ2-7; D might be TRBD1 (6 bases). The CDR3 contains 15 residues. Germline CDR1 and CDR2: SGHVS and FQNEAQ. Trimming shortened V by 1 base and J by 0 bases, and 10 bases separated the two germline ends.

This clonotype was counted a few times. This chain connects TRBV18 to TRBJ1-1, with D tentatively TRBD1 (5 bases). Germline loops: CDR1 KGHSH, CDR2 LQKENI. This CDR3 comprises 13 residues. The V end lost 5 bases, the J end lost 4 bases, and 11 bases lay between the germline ends. This CDR3 is CASSEDRFTEAFF. The CDR3 bases are TGTGCCAGCTCAGAAGACAGATTCACTGAAGCTTTCTTT.

The V and J genes are TRBV29-1 and TRBJ2-7, with D perhaps matching TRBD1 (6 bases). V dropped 5 bases and J dropped 0 bases, with 11 bases sitting between them. The germline gives CDR1 SQVTM, CDR2 ANQGSEA. CDR3 size: 13 residues. CDR3 residues: CSVMDRSSYEQYF. The CDR3 DNA follows: TGCAGCGTTATGGACAGATCCTCCTACGAGCAGTACTTC.

This clonotype appeared a few times. The chain joins TRBV7-2 to TRBJ2-3; 15 nucleotides match TRBD2. This CDR3 region has 21 residues. The germline gives CDR1 SGHTA, CDR2 FQGNSA. V shed 1 base and J 3 bases; nucleotides not matched to a gene: 14. CDR3 DNA: TGTGCCAGCAGCTTAGGCGCTTTACCGGGACTAGCGGGAGGACGAACAGATACGCAGTATTTT. Its protein is CASSLGALPGLAGGRTDTQYF.

Only a few counts were recorded for this clonotype. The CDR3 DNA is TGTGCCAGCAGCTTGGTCAGGGCCAACAATGAGCAGTTCTTC. Protein: CASSLVRANNEQFF. The gene calls are TRBV5-5 and TRBJ2-1, with D tentatively TRBD1 (5 bases). CDR1 and CDR2 from the germline V gene are SGHKS and YYEKEE (reference sequence). This CDR3 comprises 14 residues. With 0 bases removed from V and 5 bases from J, the gap between germline ends came to 9 bases.

This clonotype was observed a handful of times. The rearrangement uses TRBV2 and TRBJ2-5, with no clear D. Trimming shortened V by 6 bases and J by 2 bases, and 7 bases separated the two germline ends. The CDR3 is 12 amino acids. The germline gives CDR1 SNHLY, CDR2 FYNNEI. The CDR3 here is CASRRSQETQYF. The CDR3 DNA reads as TGTGCCAGCAGACGTAGTCAAGAGACCCAGTACTTC.

CDR3 sequence reads: CASSLAPGSGLGAYEQYF. The CDR3 nucleotides are TGCGCCAGCAGCTTGGCCCCAGGGTCCGGACTAGGGGCCTACGAGCAGTACTTC. This chain connects TRBV5-1 to TRBJ2-7; 7 bases map to TRBD2. CDR3 length equals 18 residues. Per the germline V gene, CDR1 is SGHRS and CDR2 is YFSETQ. V shed 0 bases and J 2 bases; nucleotides not matched to a gene: 14.

This clonotype was observed a handful of times. J is TRBJ1-1 and V is TRBV5-1, with TRBD1 as a possible D gene (6 bases). The CDR3 sequence is 15 residues long. V was trimmed by 0 bases and J by 6 bases, leaving 15 bases between them. Germline V CDR1 and CDR2: SGHRS, YFSETQ. CDR3 amino acids: CASSLAGRGRAEAFF. The CDR3 nucleotides read TGCGCCAGCAGCTTGGCGGGCAGGGGAAGGGCTGAAGCTTTCTTT.

This rearrangement joins TRBV20-1 to TRBJ2-1; a weak D match, TRBD2 (6 bases). The germline V and J ends were trimmed by 3 bases and 0 bases, with 15 bases remaining between them. The CDR3 consists of 16 residues. Germline values: CDR1 DFQATT, CDR2 SNEGSKA (reference sequence). The CDR3 here is CSARATGDGSYNEQFF. The CDR3 bases are TGCAGTGCTAGGGCTACGGGGGACGGCTCCTACAATGAGCAGTTCTTC.